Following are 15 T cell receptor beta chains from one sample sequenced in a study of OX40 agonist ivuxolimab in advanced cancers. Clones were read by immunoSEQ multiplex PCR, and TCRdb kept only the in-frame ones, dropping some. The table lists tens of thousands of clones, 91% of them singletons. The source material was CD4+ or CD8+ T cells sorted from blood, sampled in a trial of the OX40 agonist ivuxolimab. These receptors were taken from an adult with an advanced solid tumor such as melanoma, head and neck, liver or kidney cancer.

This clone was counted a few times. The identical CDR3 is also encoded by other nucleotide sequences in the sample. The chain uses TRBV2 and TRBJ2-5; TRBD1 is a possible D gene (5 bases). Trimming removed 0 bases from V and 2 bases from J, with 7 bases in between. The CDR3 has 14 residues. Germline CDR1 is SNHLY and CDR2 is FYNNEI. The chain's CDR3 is CASSEARGQETQYF. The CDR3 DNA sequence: TGTGCCAGCAGTGAAGCTAGGGGACAAGAGACCCAGTACTTC.

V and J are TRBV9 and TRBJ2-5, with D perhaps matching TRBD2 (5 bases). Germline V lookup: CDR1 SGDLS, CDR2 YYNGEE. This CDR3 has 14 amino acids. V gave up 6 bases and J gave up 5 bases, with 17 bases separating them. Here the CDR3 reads CASTEGPLGETQYF. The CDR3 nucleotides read TGTGCCAGCACCGAGGGCCCCTTAGGGGAGACCCAGTACTTC.

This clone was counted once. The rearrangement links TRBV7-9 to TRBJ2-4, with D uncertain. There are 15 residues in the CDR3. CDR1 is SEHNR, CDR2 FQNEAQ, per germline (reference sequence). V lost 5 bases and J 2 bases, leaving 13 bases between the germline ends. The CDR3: CASSLTTTTKNIQYF. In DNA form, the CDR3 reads TGTGCCAGCAGCCTCACTACTACCACCAAAAACATTCAGTACTTC.

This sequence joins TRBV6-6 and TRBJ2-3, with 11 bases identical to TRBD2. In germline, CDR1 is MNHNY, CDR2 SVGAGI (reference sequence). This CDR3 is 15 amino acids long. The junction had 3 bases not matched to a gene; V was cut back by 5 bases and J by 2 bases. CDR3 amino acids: CASSMTSGTTDTQYF. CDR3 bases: TGTGCCAGCAGTATGACTAGCGGGACCACAGATACGCAGTATTTT.

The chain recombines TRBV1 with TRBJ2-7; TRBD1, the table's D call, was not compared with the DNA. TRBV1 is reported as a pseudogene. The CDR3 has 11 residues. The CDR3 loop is CTSNRSYEQYF. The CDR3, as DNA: TGCACCAGCAACCGCAGCTACGAGCAGTACTTC.

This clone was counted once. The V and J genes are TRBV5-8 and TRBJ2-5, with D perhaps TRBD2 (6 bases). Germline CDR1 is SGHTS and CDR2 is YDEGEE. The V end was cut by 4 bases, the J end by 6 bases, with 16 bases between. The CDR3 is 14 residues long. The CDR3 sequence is CASSQRLGPKTQYF. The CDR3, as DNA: TGTGCCAGCAGCCAAAGACTAGGCCCTAAGACCCAGTACTTC.

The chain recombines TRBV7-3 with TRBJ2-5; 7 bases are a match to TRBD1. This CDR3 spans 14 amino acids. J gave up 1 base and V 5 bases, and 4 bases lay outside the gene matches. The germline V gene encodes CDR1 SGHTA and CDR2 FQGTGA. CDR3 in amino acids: CASSPTGSQETQYF. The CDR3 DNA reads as TGTGCCAGCAGCCCGACAGGGAGCCAAGAGACCCAGTACTTC. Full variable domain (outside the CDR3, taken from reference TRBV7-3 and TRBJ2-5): GAGVSQTPSNKVTEKGKYVELRCDPISGHTALYWYRQSLGQGPEFLIYFQGTGAADDSGLPNDRFFAVRPEGSVSTLKIQRTERGDSAVYLCASSPTGSQETQYFGPGTRLLVL.

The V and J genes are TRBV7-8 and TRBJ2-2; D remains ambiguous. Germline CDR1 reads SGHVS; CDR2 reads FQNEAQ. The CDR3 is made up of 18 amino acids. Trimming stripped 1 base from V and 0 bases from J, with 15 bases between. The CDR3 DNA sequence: TGTGCCAGCAGCTTAGTAGCCAGGCGAGCCCCGAACACCGGGGAGCTGTTTTTT. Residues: CASSLVARRAPNTGELFF.

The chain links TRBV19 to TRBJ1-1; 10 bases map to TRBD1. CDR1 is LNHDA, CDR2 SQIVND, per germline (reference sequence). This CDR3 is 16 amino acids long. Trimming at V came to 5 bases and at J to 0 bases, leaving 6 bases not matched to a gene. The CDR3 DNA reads TGTGCCAGTAGTGGGCTGACAGGGGGCATGAACACTGAAGCTTTCTTT. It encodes CASSGLTGGMNTEAFF.

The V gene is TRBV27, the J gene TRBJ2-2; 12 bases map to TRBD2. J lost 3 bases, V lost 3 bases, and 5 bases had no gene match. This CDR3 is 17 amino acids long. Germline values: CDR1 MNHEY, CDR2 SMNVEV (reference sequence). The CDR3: CASSFASGRAYTGELFF. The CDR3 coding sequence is TGTGCCAGCAGTTTTGCTAGCGGGAGGGCCTACACCGGGGAGCTGTTTTTT.

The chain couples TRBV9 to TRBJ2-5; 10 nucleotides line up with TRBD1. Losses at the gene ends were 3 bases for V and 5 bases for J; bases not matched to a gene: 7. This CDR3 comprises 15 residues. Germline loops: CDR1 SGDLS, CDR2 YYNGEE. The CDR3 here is CASSARDRGLETQYF. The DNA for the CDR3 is TGTGCCAGCAGCGCCCGGGACAGGGGCCTGGAGACCCAGTACTTC. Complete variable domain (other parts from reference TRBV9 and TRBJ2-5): DSGVTQTPKHLITATGQRVTLRCSPRSGDLSVYWYQQSLDQGLQFLIQYYNGEERAKGNILERFSAQQFPDLHSELNLSSLELGDSALYFCASSARDRGLETQYFGPGTRLLVL.

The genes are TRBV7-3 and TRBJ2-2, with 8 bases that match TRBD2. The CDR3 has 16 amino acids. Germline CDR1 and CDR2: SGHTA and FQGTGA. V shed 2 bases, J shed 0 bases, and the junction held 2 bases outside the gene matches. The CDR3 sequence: CASSLARGANTGELFF. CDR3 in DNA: TGTGCCAGCAGCTTAGCGCGGGGGGCGAACACCGGGGAGCTGTTTTTT.

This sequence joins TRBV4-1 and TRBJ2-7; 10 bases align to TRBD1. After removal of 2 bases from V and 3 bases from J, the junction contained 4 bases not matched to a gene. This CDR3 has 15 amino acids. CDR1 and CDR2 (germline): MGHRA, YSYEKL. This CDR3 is CASSQRRTGGYEQYF. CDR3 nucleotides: TGCGCCAGCAGCCAAAGACGGACAGGGGGCTACGAGCAGTACTTC.

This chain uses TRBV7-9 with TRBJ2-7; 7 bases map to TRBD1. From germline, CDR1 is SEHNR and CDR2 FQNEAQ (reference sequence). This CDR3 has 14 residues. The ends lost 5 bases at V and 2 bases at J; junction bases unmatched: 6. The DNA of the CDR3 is TGTGCCAGCAGCAAAACGACAGGGACCTACGAGCAGTACTTC. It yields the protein CASSKTTGTYEQYF.

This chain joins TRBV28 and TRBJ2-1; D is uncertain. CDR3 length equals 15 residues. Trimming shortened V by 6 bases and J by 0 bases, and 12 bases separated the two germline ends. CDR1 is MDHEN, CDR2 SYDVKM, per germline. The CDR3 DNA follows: TGTGCCAGCAGCACAGACTGGCGCTCCTACAATGAGCAGTTCTTC. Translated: CASSTDWRSYNEQFF.